This TCR beta chain emerged from a study of T cells in Graves' hyperthyroidism and ophthalmopathy. Turning to the study itself: Peripheral blood was collected at initial diagnosis, before any treatment. Regarding the study as a whole: The blood repertoire included most of the expanded thyroid clonotypes above 0.001.

At least ten counts were recorded for this clonotype. Its matching antigen is unknown. The junction and the germline gene differ at one end; a read error may be behind it. The TCR beta CDR3 regions underwent amplification using RNA transcripts as the source. Primed by the HTBI set, a first-round RT-PCR was run on the TCR CDR3. MiXCR, run by TCRdb on the multiplex PCR reads, gives a single entry per CDR3 protein. The sample lists hundreds of thousands of distinct CDR3 sequences; over 15% were seen once. Stability of Graves' hyperthyroidism was defined as absent ophthalmopathy progression within 18 months. The CDR3 is 16 residues long. Germline loops: CDR1 SGHTA, CDR2 FQGTGA.

Specimen: blood. V is TRBV7-3 and J is TRBJ2-3; TRBD2 agrees at 8 bases. This TCR was recovered from a woman between 18 and 30 years old with Graves' hyperthyroidism. CDR3 sequence reads: CASSVTGTRVPDTQYF. For the CDR3, the DNA is TGTGCCAGCAGCGTAACCGGGACTAGAGTCCCAGATACGCAGTATTTT.